The 22 T cell receptor beta chains below were found in one sample sequenced in a study of monozygotic twins with inflammatory bowel disease. TCRdb reprocessed the 5' RACE reads and stores each CDR3 protein as one record, lacking DNA. The sample has approximately 400,000 distinct CDR3 sequences; the top ten hold 2% to 3%. Specimen: blood. These receptors were taken from a human donor with ulcerative colitis or Crohn's disease, or a healthy co-twin of an affected twin (not recorded which).

This chain links TRBV11-1 with TRBJ2-1; TCRdb reports TRBD2, a call that lacks DNA to check it against. This CDR3 spans 15 amino acids. Germline V gene data show CDR1 as SGHAT and CDR2 as FQDESV (reference sequence). The CDR3 loop reads CASSFRRTSGNEQFF.

The V and J genes are TRBV4-1 and TRBJ2-7; there is no DNA to check the TCRdb D call of TRBD1. CDR3 size: 14 residues. Germline V gene lookup returns CDR1 MGHRA and CDR2 YSYEKL. The CDR3: CASSQVSPPGEQYF.

The rearrangement joins TRBV7-2 to TRBJ2-3. Germline lookup yields CDR1 SGHTA and CDR2 FQGNSA. This CDR3 is built from 14 residues. Here the CDR3 reads CASSPFAVTDTQYF.

The chain carries TRBV2 and TRBJ2-3; TCRdb's assignment of TRBD1 cannot be checked, as there is no DNA. CDR1 and CDR2 from the germline V gene are SNHLY and FYNNEI. This CDR3 region has 15 residues. The CDR3 region is CASSGLRQGARRQYF.

V and J are TRBV5-8 and TRBJ2-1; TCRdb picks TRBD1, but there is no DNA to check that call. Germline CDR1 reads SGHTS; CDR2 reads YDEGEE. This CDR3 comprises 17 residues. This CDR3 is CASSLAPHFSSYNEQFF.

The chain couples TRBV5-1 to TRBJ1-6; the TRBD1 assignment by TCRdb is unverifiable without DNA. Germline CDR1 SGHRS, CDR2 YFSETQ. This CDR3 has 16 residues. Here the CDR3 reads CASSWVTGTGNSPLHF.

The CDR3 here is CASSSKGGLYNEQFF. The chain recombines TRBV7-2 with TRBJ2-1; TCRdb indicates TRBD1, and absent DNA this call remains unverified. Per germline, CDR1 SGHTA and CDR2 FQGNSA. The CDR3 is 15 amino acids.

The CDR3 loop is CASSLEDREWYGYTF. The V call is TRBV7-9, the J call TRBJ1-2; TCRdb outputs TRBD1, but without DNA this stays unchecked. The CDR3 covers 15 residues. From germline, CDR1 is SEHNR and CDR2 FQNEAQ (reference sequence).

The rearrangement joins TRBV4-2 to TRBJ2-5; TCRdb designates TRBD1, a call that cannot be tested without DNA. The CDR3 totals 17 residues. Germline V CDR1 and CDR2: LGHNA, YNFKEQ. CDR3 sequence: CASSQDGDRVGGETQYF.

The V call is TRBV6-5, the J call TRBJ2-5; absent DNA, TCRdb's TRBD2 call cannot be checked. Germline V gives CDR1 MNHEY, CDR2 SVGAGI. The CDR3 has 17 residues. CDR3: CASSYSRTSGGQETQYF.

This rearrangement joins TRBV6-5 to TRBJ2-6. CDR1 is MNHEY and CDR2 is SVGAGI in the germline V gene. The CDR3 runs 17 residues. This CDR3 is CASSLLAFDSGANVLTF.

The chain couples TRBV6-6 to TRBJ2-7; TCRdb names TRBD2, which stays unverified in the absence of DNA. The germline gives CDR1 MNHNY, CDR2 SVGAGI (reference sequence). This CDR3 comprises 14 residues. This chain's CDR3 is CASTGGGLGYEQYF.

The V call is TRBV20-1, the J call TRBJ1-5. The germline gives CDR1 DFQATT, CDR2 SNEGSKA (reference sequence). This CDR3 spans 14 amino acids. CDR3 protein: CSAEGSGGNQPQHF.

CDR3 protein: CASSQGAGSANSPLHF. The chain recombines TRBV3-1 with TRBJ1-6; checking the TCRdb D call of TRBD1 is not possible without DNA. The CDR3 sequence is 16 residues long. Germline V lookup: CDR1 LGHDT, CDR2 YNNKEL (reference sequence).

The chain combines TRBV4-3 with TRBJ1-4; TCRdb picks TRBD1, but there is no DNA to check that call. Germline V gives CDR1 LGHNA, CDR2 YSLEER. This CDR3 contains 14 residues. The CDR3 spells CASSQGQYNEKLFF.

V usage is TRBV3-1 and J usage is TRBJ2-5; TCRdb proposes TRBD2, but this gene call is untestable without DNA. CDR3 length: 15 amino acids. Germline CDR1 LGHDT, CDR2 YNNKEL (reference sequence). The CDR3 loop reads CASSPKTSPRETQYF.

This chain connects TRBV25-1 to TRBJ1-1. The CDR3 runs 15 residues. Germline CDR1 reads MGHDK; CDR2 reads SYGVNS. CDR3 sequence reads: CASKGIGVLNTEAFF.

The rearrangement uses TRBV3-1 and TRBJ2-1; TCRdb names TRBD1, which stays unverified in the absence of DNA. The CDR3 is 13 residues long. Germline CDR1 reads LGHDT; CDR2 reads YNNKEL (reference sequence). The CDR3 is CASSRRQGNEQFF.

The V and J genes are TRBV20-1 and TRBJ2-7; the TRBD2 assignment by TCRdb is unverifiable without DNA. The CDR3 length is 14 residues. Germline assignment: CDR1 DFQATT and CDR2 SNEGSKA (reference sequence). The CDR3 is CSARDEEGGYEQYF.

This chain links TRBV3-1 with TRBJ1-1. The CDR3 runs 13 residues. The germline CDR1 and CDR2 sequences are LGHDT and YNNKEL (reference sequence). CDR3 protein: CASSQVGGTEAFF.

The chain recombines TRBV7-2 with TRBJ2-1. The CDR3 is made up of 12 amino acids. CDR1 and CDR2 (germline): SGHTA, FQGNSA. CDR3 protein: CASSAERNEQFF.

The chain employs TRBV5-4 and TRBJ2-1. The CDR3 loop spans 16 amino acids. Per germline, CDR1 SGHNT and CDR2 YYREEE (reference sequence). The CDR3 is CASSPSVMSSYNEQFF.